This is a list of T cell receptor beta chains from one sample in a study of shared clonotypes between healthy human individuals. The assay was immunoSEQ multiplex PCR, and TCRdb's table has in-frame clones only and misses some. This sample has about 2.4 million clones, with 90% to 95% found just once. Sequencing used naive CD4+ T cells from PBMCs. The receptors were sampled from a man between 18 and 35 years old in good health. Some clones in this sample may be carry-over from other donors' samples. Each CDR3 is given with its conserved first and last residue. D genes are given only for firm matches. Where a row states a size, it is once, few, many or the class of an expanded clone; other rows omit it.

-,TRBV25-1,-,TRBJ2-1,CASSDRTPPRLDEQFF,TGTGCCAGCAGTGACCGAACCCCCCCCCGTTTGGATGAGCAGTTCTTC
TRBD2,TRBV25-1,-,TRBJ2-2,CASRSGRWAGELFF,TGTGCCAGCAGGAGCGGGAGGTGGGCCGGGGAGCTGTTTTTT
TRBD2,TRBV27,-,TRBJ2-7,CASSLEAGPYEQYF,TGTGCCAGCAGTTTAGAAGCGGGGCCCTACGAGCAGTACTTC
-,TRBV18,-,TRBJ2-7,CATSRGTVYEQYF,TGTGCCACCAGCCGGGGTACGGTTTACGAGCAGTACTTC
-,TRBV27,-,TRBJ2-1,CASSSDRGLALRNEQFF,TGTGCCAGCAGTTCCGACAGGGGACTAGCATTACGCAATGAGCAGTTCTTC
-,TRBV28,-,TRBJ1-2,CASSQTRGGARRRYTF,TGTGCCAGCAGTCAAACCAGGGGAGGGGCTCGCCGACGCTACACCTTC
-,TRBV7-9,-,TRBJ1-1,CASSLDFGAEAFF,TGTGCCAGCAGCTTAGATTTTGGCGCTGAAGCTTTCTTT
-,TRBV28,-,TRBJ2-7,CASSRLGLTYEQYF,TGTGCCAGCAGTCGACTAGGTTTGACCTACGAGCAGTACTTC
-,TRBV10-3,-,TRBJ2-1,CAIGSGGENLGNEQFF,TGTGCCATCGGGTCGGGTGGGGAGAATCTTGGGAATGAGCAGTTCTTC
TRBD2,TRBV4-1,-,TRBJ2-5,CASSQELAGGGQETQYF,TGCGCCAGCAGCCAAGAACTAGCGGGAGGTGGCCAAGAGACCCAGTACTTC
-,TRBV6-1,-,TRBJ2-1,CASSGSGPYNEQFF,TGTGCCAGCAGCGGTTCAGGTCCCTACAATGAGCAGTTCTTC
TRBD1,TRBV14,-,TRBJ2-1,CASSRSAGGNEQFF,TGTGCCAGCAGTCGTTCCGCAGGGGGCAATGAGCAGTTCTTC
-,TRBV18,-,TRBJ2-7,CASCPGRDLGQQYF,TGTGCCAGCTGCCCAGGACGGGACCTTGGGCAGCAGTACTTC
TRBD1,TRBV5-4,once,TRBJ2-4,CASSLAGTGANIQYF,TGTGCCAGCAGCTTGGCCGGGACAGGGGCCAACATTCAGTACTTC
-,TRBV5-1,-,TRBJ2-6,CASSLPGQPASGANVLTF,TGCGCCAGCAGCCTCCCTGGACAGCCCGCCTCTGGGGCCAACGTCCTGACTTTC
TRBD1,TRBV7-9,-,TRBJ2-3,CASSWVGTGADTQYF,TGTGCCAGCAGCTGGGTTGGGACAGGGGCAGATACGCAGTATTTT
-,TRBV5-1,-,TRBJ2-3,CASSLEGDTQYF,TGCGCCAGCAGCTTGGAGGGTGATACGCAGTATTTT
-,TRBV9,-,TRBJ1-1,CASSVGSTSGTEAFF,TGTGCCAGCAGCGTAGGCTCCACCTCGGGCACTGAAGCTTTCTTT
TRBD1,TRBV18,-,TRBJ1-3,CASSPGTDTSGNTIYF,TGTGCCAGCTCACCCGGGACAGACACCTCTGGAAACACCATATATTTT
-,TRBV5-1,-,TRBJ2-2,CASSLAQTGELFF,TGCGCCAGCAGCTTGGCCCAGACCGGGGAGCTGTTTTTT
TRBD2,TRBV7-2,-,TRBJ2-7,CASSLPASGGYEQYF,TGTGCCAGCAGCCTCCCCGCTAGCGGGGGATACGAGCAGTACTTC
TRBD1,TRBV7-2,-,TRBJ1-5,CASSSGWDRTNQPQHF,TGTGCCAGCAGCTCCGGTTGGGACAGGACAAATCAGCCCCAGCATTTT
-,TRBV30,-,TRBJ1-2,CACNRVRYGYTF,TGTGCCTGTAACAGGGTTCGGTATGGCTACACCTTC
-,TRBV6-5,-,TRBJ1-4,CASSYIAAGSEKLFF,TGTGCCAGCAGTTACATCGCGGCCGGAAGTGAAAAACTGTTTTTT
-,TRBV2,-,TRBJ1-4,CASSVSEKLFF,TGTGCCAGCAGTGTAAGTGAAAAACTGTTTTTT
TRBD1,TRBV5-6,-,TRBJ1-1,CASSTGTGAGDTEAFF,TGTGCCAGCAGCACTGGGACAGGGGCGGGGGACACTGAAGCTTTCTTT
-,TRBV18,few,TRBJ1-1,CASSELNLRENTEAFF,TGTGCCAGCTCCGAGCTGAATCTACGGGAGAACACTGAAGCTTTCTTT
TRBD2,TRBV7-9,-,TRBJ2-3,CASSLTSGSDTQYF,TGTGCCAGCAGCCTAACTAGCGGGTCGGATACGCAGTATTTT
TRBD2,TRBV5-1,-,TRBJ2-3,CASQGAGDSTDTQYF,TGCGCCAGCCAGGGAGCGGGAGATAGCACAGATACGCAGTATTTT
-,TRBV5-1,-,TRBJ2-2,CASSLDAHTGELFF,TGCGCCAGCAGCTTGGACGCACACACCGGGGAGCTGTTTTTT
TRBD2,TRBV11-2,once,TRBJ2-2,CASSLGVSAGGATGELFF,TGTGCCAGCAGCTTAGGAGTCTCGGCGGGAGGAGCTACCGGGGAGCTGTTTTTT
-,TRBV7-3,-,TRBJ2-1,CASSFGDTYLPNEQFF,TGTGCCAGCAGCTTTGGGGACACCTATTTACCGAATGAGCAGTTCTTC
TRBD2,TRBV5-1,-,TRBJ2-1,CATRQSGDYNEQFF,TGCGCCACCCGTCAGAGCGGGGATTACAATGAGCAGTTCTTC
-,TRBV28,-,TRBJ2-2,CASSKAGAIRGELFF,TGTGCCAGCAGTAAGGCGGGGGCCATCCGCGGGGAGCTGTTTTTT
-,TRBV28,-,TRBJ2-5,CASSNTGQETQYF,TGTGCCAGCAGCAATACAGGGCAGGAGACCCAGTACTTC
TRBD1,TRBV11-2,-,TRBJ2-3,CASSRGQGPTDTQYF,TGTGCCAGCAGCCGCGGACAGGGACCCACAGATACGCAGTATTTT
-,TRBV7-2,-,TRBJ2-5,CASRGMRTPQETQYF,TGTGCCAGCAGGGGAATGCGGACTCCCCAAGAGACCCAGTACTTC
-,TRBV9,-,TRBJ1-1,CASGRANTEAFF,TGTGCCAGTGGACGGGCGAACACTGAAGCTTTCTTT
-,TRBV20-1,-,TRBJ1-3,CSATLGDTIYF,TGCAGTGCCACCCTTGGGGACACCATATATTTT
-,TRBV11-3,-,TRBJ2-3,CASSLVFSPTDTQYF,TGTGCCAGCAGCTTAGTGTTCAGCCCCACAGATACGCAGTATTTT
TRBD2,TRBV4-1,-,TRBJ2-4,CASSQGLAGGRAKNIQYF,TGCGCCAGCAGCCAGGGACTAGCGGGAGGGCGGGCCAAAAACATTCAGTACTTC
TRBD2,TRBV7-3,-,TRBJ2-7,CASSLLAGVEQYF,TGTGCCAGCAGCTTACTAGCGGGAGTAGAGCAGTACTTC
TRBD1,TRBV28,-,TRBJ1-2,CASRAYRGRVYGYTF,TGTGCCAGCAGAGCCTACAGGGGGAGGGTCTATGGCTACACCTTC
TRBD2,TRBV7-2,-,TRBJ2-1,CASRPAGSSGGIGEQFF,TGTGCCAGCAGACCAGCGGGTTCTAGCGGAGGGATCGGGGAGCAGTTCTTC
-,TRBV19,-,TRBJ2-2,CASRPPEGTNTGELFF,TGTGCCAGTAGACCCCCCGAGGGCACGAACACCGGGGAGCTGTTTTTT
TRBD1,TRBV27,-,TRBJ1-2,CASTARGTANYGYTF,TGTGCCAGCACCGCAAGAGGGACAGCTAACTATGGCTACACCTTC
-,TRBV11-2,-,TRBJ2-1,CASSIGVVRDNEQFF,TGTGCCAGCTCTATAGGCGTCGTACGGGACAATGAGCAGTTCTTC
TRBD2,TRBV7-3,-,TRBJ2-1,CASSLGLVNYNEQFF,TGTGCCAGCAGCTTAGGACTAGTGAATTACAATGAGCAGTTCTTC
-,TRBV7-9,-,TRBJ1-2,CASSYAGVFSGYTF,TGTGCCAGCAGCTACGCGGGGGTTTTTTCTGGCTACACCTTC
-,TRBV7-2,-,TRBJ1-2,CASSLLPFEGPGYTF,TGTGCCAGCAGTCTTCTCCCCTTCGAAGGGCCTGGCTACACCTTC